This T cell receptor beta chain was recovered during a study of blood T cell repertoires in COVID-19. This table comes from immunoSEQ multiplex PCR, and its TCRdb copy is limited to in-frame clones, with some not included. The sample lists some 400,000 clones; about 87% were seen once. This clone came up once. This CDR3 has 13 amino acids. Germline lookup yields CDR1 SNHLY and CDR2 FYNNEI. V dropped 5 bases and J dropped 5 bases, with 12 bases sitting between them. This chain connects TRBV2 to TRBJ1-2, with no clear D. Sequences were obtained from peripheral blood. This TCR was recovered from a woman aged 25 to 39 with COVID-19, enrolled during active disease. The CDR3 loop reads CASSPREGYGYTF. The CDR3 DNA is TGTGCCAGCAGTCCGAGGGAGGGATATGGCTACACCTTC.